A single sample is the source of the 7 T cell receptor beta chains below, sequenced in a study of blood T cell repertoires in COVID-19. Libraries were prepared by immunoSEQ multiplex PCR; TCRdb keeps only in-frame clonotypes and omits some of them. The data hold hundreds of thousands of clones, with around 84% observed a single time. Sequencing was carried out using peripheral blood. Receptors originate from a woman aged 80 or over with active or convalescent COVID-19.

CDR3 bases: TGTGCCAGCAGCCTTTGGGACAGGGCTATTGGTGAGCAGTTCTTC. Translation gives CASSLWDRAIGEQFF. The chain combines TRBV6-2 or TRBV6-3 with TRBJ2-1, with 9 bases aligning to TRBD1. V lost 6 bases and J lost 9; bases outside the gene matches: 12. CDR3 length: 15 amino acids. Germline V gene data show CDR1 as MNHEY and CDR2 as SVGEGT.

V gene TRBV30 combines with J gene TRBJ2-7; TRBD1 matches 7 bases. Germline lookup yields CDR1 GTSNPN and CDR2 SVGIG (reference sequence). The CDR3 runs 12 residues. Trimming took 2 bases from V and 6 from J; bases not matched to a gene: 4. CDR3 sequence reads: CAWSKGTAEQYF. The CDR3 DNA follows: TGTGCCTGGAGTAAAGGGACAGCCGAGCAGTACTTC.

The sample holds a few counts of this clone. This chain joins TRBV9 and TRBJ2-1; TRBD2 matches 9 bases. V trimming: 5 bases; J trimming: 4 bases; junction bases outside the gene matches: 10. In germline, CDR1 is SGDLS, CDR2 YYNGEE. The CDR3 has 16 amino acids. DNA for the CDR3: TGTGCCAGCAGTGTCCGACTTCTAGCGGGGTACAATGAGCAGTTCTTC. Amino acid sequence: CASSVRLLAGYNEQFF.

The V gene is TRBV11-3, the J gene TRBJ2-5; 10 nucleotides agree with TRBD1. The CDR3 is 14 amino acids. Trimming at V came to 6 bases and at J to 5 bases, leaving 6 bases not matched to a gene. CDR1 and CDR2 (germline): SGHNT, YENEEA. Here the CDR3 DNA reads TGTGCCAGCAGGGGGACAGGGGATTGGGAGACCCAGTACTTC. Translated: CASRGTGDWETQYF.

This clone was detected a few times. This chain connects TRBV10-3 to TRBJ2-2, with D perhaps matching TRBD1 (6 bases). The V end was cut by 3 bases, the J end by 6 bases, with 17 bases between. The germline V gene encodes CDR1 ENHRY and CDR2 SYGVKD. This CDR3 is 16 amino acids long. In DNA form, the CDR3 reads TGTGCCATCAGTGACCCCTCCAGGGGTCGGGCCGGGGAGCTGTTTTTT. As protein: CAISDPSRGRAGELFF.

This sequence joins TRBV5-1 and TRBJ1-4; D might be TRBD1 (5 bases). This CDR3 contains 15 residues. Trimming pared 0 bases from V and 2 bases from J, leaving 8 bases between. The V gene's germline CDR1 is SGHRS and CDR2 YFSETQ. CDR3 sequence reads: CASSLAGGTNEKLFF. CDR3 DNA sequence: TGCGCCAGCAGCTTGGCTGGGGGGACTAATGAAAAACTGTTTTTT.

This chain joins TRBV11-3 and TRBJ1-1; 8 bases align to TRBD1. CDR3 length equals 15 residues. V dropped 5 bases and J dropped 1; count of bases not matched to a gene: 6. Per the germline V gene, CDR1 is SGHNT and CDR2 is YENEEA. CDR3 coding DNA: TGTGCCAGCAGCAGACAGGGGCCGCGGAACACTGAAGCTTTCTTT. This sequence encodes CASSRQGPRNTEAFF.